This entry is about one TCR beta chain. The sample is drawn from a study of beta chain features in type 1 diabetes. The CDR3 is made up of 15 amino acids. The V gene's germline CDR1 is SGHTA and CDR2 FQGNSA. V was shortened by 4 bases and J by 2 bases, with 12 bases between the two germline ends. Expressed TCRB transcripts were sequenced after all isolated RNA was converted to cDNA. Measured with immunoSEQ multiplex PCR; TCRdb has only the in-frame clones, and not every one. The table records 350,000 to 450,000 clones, around 13% of them present only once. The specimen sequenced was naive CD4+ T cells from blood. The sequence came from a man aged 30 to 45 in good health. The rearrangement uses TRBV7-2 and TRBJ2-1; tentatively, D is TRBD1 (6 bases). Here the CDR3 DNA reads TGTGCCAGCAGCTCCTCCCAGGGGCCCTACAATGAGCAGTTCTTC. Protein product: CASSSSQGPYNEQFF.